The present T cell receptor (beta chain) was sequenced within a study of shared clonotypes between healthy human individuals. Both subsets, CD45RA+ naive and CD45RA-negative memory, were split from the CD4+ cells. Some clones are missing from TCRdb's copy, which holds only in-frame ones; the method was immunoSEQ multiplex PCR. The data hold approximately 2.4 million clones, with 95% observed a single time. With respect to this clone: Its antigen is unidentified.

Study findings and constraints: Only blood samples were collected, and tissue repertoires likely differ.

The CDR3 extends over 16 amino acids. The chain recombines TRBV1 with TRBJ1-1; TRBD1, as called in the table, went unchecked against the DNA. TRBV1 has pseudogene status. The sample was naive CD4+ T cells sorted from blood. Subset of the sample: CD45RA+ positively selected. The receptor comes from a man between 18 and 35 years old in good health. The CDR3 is CTSSFPGQGMNTEAFF. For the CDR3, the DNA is TGCACCAGCAGCTTCCCGGGACAGGGGATGAACACTGAAGCTTTCTTT.